This is a list of T cell receptor beta chains from one sample in a study of blood T cell repertoires in COVID-19. Sequencing used immunoSEQ multiplex PCR; TCRdb keeps in-frame clones, though not all of them. The sample yields about 220,000 clones, 83% seen once. Material for sequencing was peripheral blood. The receptor source for this set is a woman aged 45-60 years with acute or convalescent COVID-19. Both conserved end residues are part of each CDR3. A D gene is named only where the DNA matches it firmly. Not every row has a clone size; where given, it reads once, few, many or a size class.

v_gene: TRBV29-1
d_gene: -
j_gene: TRBJ2-1
abundance: -
CDR3aa: CSVGRLEAYNEQFF
CDR3nt: TGCAGCGTTGGGAGACTGGAGGCCTACAATGAGCAGTTCTTC

v_gene: TRBV6-5
d_gene: TRBD2
j_gene: TRBJ2-7
abundance: -
CDR3aa: CASNPGTSGTYEQYF
CDR3nt: TGTGCCAGCAACCCTGGGACTAGCGGGACCTACGAGCAGTACTTC

v_gene: TRBV11-3
d_gene: -
j_gene: TRBJ1-1
abundance: once
CDR3aa: CASSLDRNTEAFF
CDR3nt: TGTGCCAGCAGCTTAGACAGGAACACTGAAGCTTTCTTT

v_gene: TRBV29-1
d_gene: -
j_gene: TRBJ2-7
abundance: once
CDR3aa: CSVEGADSYEQYF
CDR3nt: TGCAGCGTTGAGGGAGCAGACTCCTACGAGCAGTACTTC

v_gene: TRBV14
d_gene: -
j_gene: TRBJ2-1
abundance: few
CDR3aa: CASSLRLSSSYNEQFF
CDR3nt: TGTGCCAGCAGCTTACGACTTTCCAGCTCCTACAATGAGCAGTTCTTC

v_gene: TRBV5-1
d_gene: TRBD1
j_gene: TRBJ1-1
abundance: -
CDR3aa: CASSWGGQVEAFF
CDR3nt: TGCGCCAGCAGCTGGGGGGGACAGGTTGAAGCTTTCTTT

v_gene: TRBV6-1
d_gene: -
j_gene: TRBJ2-1
abundance: few
CDR3aa: CASSDRVGSYNEQFF
CDR3nt: TGTGCCAGCAGTGACAGGGTCGGGTCCTACAATGAGCAGTTCTTC

v_gene: TRBV3-1/TRBV3-2
d_gene: -
j_gene: TRBJ1-2
abundance: -
CDR3aa: CASSQDRGSSYGYTF
CDR3nt: TGTGCCAGCAGCCAAGATCGGGGAAGTAGCTATGGCTACACCTTC

v_gene: TRBV19
d_gene: -
j_gene: TRBJ2-5
abundance: few
CDR3aa: CASSMGVRVGETQYF
CDR3nt: TGTGCCAGTAGCATGGGCGTCAGGGTGGGGGAGACCCAGTACTTC

v_gene: TRBV28
d_gene: -
j_gene: TRBJ2-7
abundance: -
CDR3aa: CASSLSDRGEQYF
CDR3nt: TGTGCCAGCAGTTTGAGTGATCGTGGCGAGCAGTACTTC

v_gene: TRBV13
d_gene: -
j_gene: TRBJ1-1
abundance: few
CDR3aa: CASSPREGNTEAFF
CDR3nt: TGTGCCAGCAGCCCTCGGGAGGGAAACACTGAAGCTTTCTTT